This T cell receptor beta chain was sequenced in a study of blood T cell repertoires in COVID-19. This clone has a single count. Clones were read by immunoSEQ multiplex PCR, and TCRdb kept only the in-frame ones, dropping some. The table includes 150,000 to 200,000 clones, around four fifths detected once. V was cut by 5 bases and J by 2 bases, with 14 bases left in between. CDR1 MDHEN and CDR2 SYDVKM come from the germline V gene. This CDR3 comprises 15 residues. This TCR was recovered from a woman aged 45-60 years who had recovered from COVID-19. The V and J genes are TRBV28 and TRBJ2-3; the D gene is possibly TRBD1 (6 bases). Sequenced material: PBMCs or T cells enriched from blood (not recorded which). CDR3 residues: CASSRASGVTDTQYF. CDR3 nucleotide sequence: TGTGCCAGCAGTCGGGCCTCAGGGGTCACAGATACGCAGTATTTT.